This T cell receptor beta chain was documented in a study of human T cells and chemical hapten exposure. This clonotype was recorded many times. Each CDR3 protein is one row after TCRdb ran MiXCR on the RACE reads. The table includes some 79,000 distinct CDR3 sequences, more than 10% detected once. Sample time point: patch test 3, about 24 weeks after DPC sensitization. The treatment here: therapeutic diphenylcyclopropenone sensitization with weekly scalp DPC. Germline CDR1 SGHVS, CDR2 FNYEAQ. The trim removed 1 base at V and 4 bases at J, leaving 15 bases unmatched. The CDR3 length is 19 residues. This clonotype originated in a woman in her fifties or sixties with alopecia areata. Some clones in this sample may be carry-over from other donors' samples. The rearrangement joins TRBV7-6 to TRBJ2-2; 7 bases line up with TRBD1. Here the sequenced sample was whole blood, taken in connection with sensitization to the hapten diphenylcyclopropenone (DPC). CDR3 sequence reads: CASSLDETGTHLGTGELFF. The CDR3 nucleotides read TGTGCCAGCAGCTTAGACGAGACAGGGACCCACCTGGGCACCGGGGAGCTGTTTTTT.